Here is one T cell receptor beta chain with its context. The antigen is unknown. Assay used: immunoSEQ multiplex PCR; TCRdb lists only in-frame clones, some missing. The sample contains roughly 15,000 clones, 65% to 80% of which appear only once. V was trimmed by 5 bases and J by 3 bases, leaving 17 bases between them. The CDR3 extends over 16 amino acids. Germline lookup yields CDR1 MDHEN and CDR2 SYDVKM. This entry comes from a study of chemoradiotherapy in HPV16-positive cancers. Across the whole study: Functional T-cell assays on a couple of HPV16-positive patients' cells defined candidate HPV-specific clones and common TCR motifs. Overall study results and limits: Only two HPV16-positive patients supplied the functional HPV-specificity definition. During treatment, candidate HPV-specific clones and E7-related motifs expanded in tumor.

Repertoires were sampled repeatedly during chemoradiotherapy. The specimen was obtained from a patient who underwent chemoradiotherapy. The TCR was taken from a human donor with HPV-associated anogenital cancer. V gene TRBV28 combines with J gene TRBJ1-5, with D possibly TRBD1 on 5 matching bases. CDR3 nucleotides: TGTGCCAGCAGTCACGGGGGGGTGGAAGACAATCAGCCCCAGCATTTT. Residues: CASSHGGVEDNQPQHF. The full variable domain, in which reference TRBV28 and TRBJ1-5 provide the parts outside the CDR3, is DVKVTQSSRYLVKRTGEKVFLECVQDMDHENMFWYRQDPGLGLRLIYFSYDVKMKEKGDIPEGYSVSREKKERFSLILESASTNQTSMYLCASSHGGVEDNQPQHFGDGTRLSIL.